Only a few counts were recorded for the clone carrying this TCR beta chain. The antigen remains unidentified. CDR1 and CDR2 from the germline V gene are DFQATT and SNEGSKA (reference sequence). The CDR3 is 14 amino acids. Trimming removed 3 bases from V and 1 base from J; junction bases left unmatched: 2. TCRdb reprocessed the RT-PCR reads via MiXCR and lists one record per CDR3 protein. The sample lists under 200,000 distinct CDR3 sequences, approximately 12% occurring once. The sample comes from a study of response to subunit inactivated influenza vaccine. The study, taken as a whole, reports: It was the authors' suggestion that each seasonal influenza vaccination recruits few new T cells.

This chain links TRBV20-1 with TRBJ2-3; 9 nucleotides match TRBD2. The specimen comprised CD8+ T cells sorted from PBMCs, sampled around 2 years after vaccination. This sequence originates from a man in his fifties or sixties who received an inactivated influenza vaccine. In DNA form, the CDR3 reads TGCAGTGCTAGGCTAGCGGGACGCACAGATACGCAGTATTTT. Protein product: CSARLAGRTDTQYF.